In this sample, the clone carrying this T cell receptor beta chain turned up a few times. The antigen is undetermined. This entry comes from a study of T-cell memory formation after mild COVID-19. The wider study: The two donors had largely donor-specific TCR clusters. Whole-study results and caveats: The main location of contracting CD4+ clones was CM and EM, and that of contracting CD8+ clones was EMRA.

Germline V gives CDR1 SEHNR, CDR2 FQNEAQ (reference sequence). V was pared by 6 bases and J by 5 bases, with 19 bases between. This CDR3 is built from 15 residues. TCRdb called the 5' RACE reads again in MiXCR, with one record for every CDR3 protein. The table shows under 600,000 distinct CDR3 sequences, with less than 25% occurring only once. Sequencing was carried out using PBMCs or a T cell subset sorted from them (not recorded which). The source is an adult woman who had mild COVID-19 (a few samples of this study predate the infection). Cell type and time point are not known. The chain joins TRBV7-9 to TRBJ1-2; weak D call: TRBD1 (6 bases). As DNA, the CDR3 is TGTGCCAGCAGACCGACGGGGGGGGCTATTTATGGCTACACCTTC. This encodes CASRPTGGAIYGYTF.